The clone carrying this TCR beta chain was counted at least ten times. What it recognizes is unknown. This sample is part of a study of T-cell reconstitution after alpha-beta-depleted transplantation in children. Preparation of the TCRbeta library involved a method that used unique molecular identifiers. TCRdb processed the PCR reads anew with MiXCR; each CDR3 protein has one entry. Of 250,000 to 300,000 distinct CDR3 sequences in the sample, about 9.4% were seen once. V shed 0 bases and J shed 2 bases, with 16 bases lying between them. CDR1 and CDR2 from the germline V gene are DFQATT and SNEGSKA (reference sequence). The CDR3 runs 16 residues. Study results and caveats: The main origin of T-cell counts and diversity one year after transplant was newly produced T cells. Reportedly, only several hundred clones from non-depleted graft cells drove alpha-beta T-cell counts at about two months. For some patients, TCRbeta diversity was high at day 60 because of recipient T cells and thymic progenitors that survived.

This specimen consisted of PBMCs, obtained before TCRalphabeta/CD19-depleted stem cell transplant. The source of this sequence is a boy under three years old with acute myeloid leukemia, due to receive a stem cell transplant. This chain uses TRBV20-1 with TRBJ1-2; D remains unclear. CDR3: CSARDVLKGQNYGYTF. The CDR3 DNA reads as TGCAGTGCTAGAGATGTTTTAAAGGGCCAGAACTATGGCTACACCTTC.